This T cell receptor beta chain was recorded in a study of CD8 T cells in ankylosing spondylitis. Broader study findings: Seemingly characteristic of ankylosing spondylitis blood was a TCR beta motif consisting of several highly homologous variants. Relatively scarce in peripheral blood, disease-linked clones were CD8+. A number of the motif variants had already been described in reactive arthritis synovial fluid and blood.

Concerning this clonotype: No antigen is known for it.

This CDR3 comprises 15 residues. The V gene end was trimmed by 3 bases and the J gene end by 7 bases; junction bases not matched to a gene: 4. Germline-derived CDR1 and CDR2 are LGHDT and YNNKEL (reference sequence). Each TCR beta library was made by quantitative 5'-RACE that incorporated molecular barcodes. TCRdb reanalysed the 5' RACE reads using MiXCR and keeps one entry per CDR3 protein. In the table there are about 390,000 distinct CDR3 sequences, approximately 20% of which are singletons. Sequenced input: blood, either unsorted or a sorted T cell fraction (not recorded which). This TCR was sampled from a male donor with ankylosing spondylitis. The chain couples TRBV3-1 to TRBJ1-6; 9 bases match TRBD1. CDR3 in amino acids: CASSQRGQGNSPLHF. The CDR3 nucleotides are TGTGCCAGCAGCCAGAGGGGACAGGGAAATTCACCCCTCCACTTT.